This T cell receptor beta chain was identified in a study of blood T cell repertoires in COVID-19. This clone was observed once. From germline, CDR1 is MGHRA and CDR2 YSYEKL. Trimming cost V 0 bases and J 7 bases; bases outside gene matches: 4. This CDR3 contains 15 residues. Authors' analysis steps: Quantification of nucleated cells was approximated via reference gene primer amplification. Clones were sequenced by immunoSEQ multiplex PCR, and TCRdb holds only the in-frame ones, with some missing. The V and J calls and the clone size are those of that table, but D and trimming were determined from the DNA. This sample has 300,000 to 400,000 clones; about 86% occur once, and the top ten carry around 4.5%.

Sequences were obtained from PBMCs or T cells enriched from blood (not recorded which). This chain joins TRBV4-1 and TRBJ2-7; 12 bases line up with TRBD1. The sequence came from a woman in her thirties or forties with acute COVID-19. Here the CDR3 DNA reads TGCGCCAGCAGCCAAGAAGGGACAGGGGGCAGAGAGCAGTACTTC. Translation gives CASSQEGTGGREQYF.